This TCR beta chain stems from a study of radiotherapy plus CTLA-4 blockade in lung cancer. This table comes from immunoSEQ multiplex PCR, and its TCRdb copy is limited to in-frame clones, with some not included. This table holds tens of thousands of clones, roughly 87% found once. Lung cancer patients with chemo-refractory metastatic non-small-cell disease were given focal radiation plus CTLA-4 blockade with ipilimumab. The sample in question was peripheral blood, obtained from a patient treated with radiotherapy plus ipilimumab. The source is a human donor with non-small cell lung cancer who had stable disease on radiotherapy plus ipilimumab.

CDR3 in amino acids: CASSSSGSSYNEQFF. Here the CDR3 DNA reads TGCGCCAGCAGTTCTAGCGGGAGCTCCTACAATGAGCAGTTCTTC. This chain uses TRBV5-1 with TRBJ2-1, with 10 bases matching TRBD2. Trimming took 5 bases from V and 0 from J; bases not matched to a gene: 2. This CDR3 spans 15 amino acids. CDR1 and CDR2 from the germline V gene are SGHRS and YFSETQ.